This T cell receptor (beta chain) was captured in a study of blood T cell repertoires in COVID-19. V lost 6 bases and J 5 bases, leaving 13 bases between the germline ends. This CDR3 region has 13 residues. Germline V CDR1 and CDR2: MNHEY, SMNVEV (reference sequence). Details on this clone: Other DNA sequences within the sample encode an identical CDR3.

This table comes from immunoSEQ multiplex PCR, and its TCRdb copy is limited to in-frame clones, with some not included. This sample has some 200,000 clones, with around 83% found just once. Sequenced sample: peripheral blood. The rearrangement links TRBV27 to TRBJ2-5, with D perhaps matching TRBD1 (6 bases). The source of this sequence is a man aged 45-60 years who had recovered from COVID-19. CDR3 protein: CASSSRRGETQYF. CDR3 bases: TGTGCCAGCAGCTCACGCAGGGGTGAGACCCAGTACTTC.